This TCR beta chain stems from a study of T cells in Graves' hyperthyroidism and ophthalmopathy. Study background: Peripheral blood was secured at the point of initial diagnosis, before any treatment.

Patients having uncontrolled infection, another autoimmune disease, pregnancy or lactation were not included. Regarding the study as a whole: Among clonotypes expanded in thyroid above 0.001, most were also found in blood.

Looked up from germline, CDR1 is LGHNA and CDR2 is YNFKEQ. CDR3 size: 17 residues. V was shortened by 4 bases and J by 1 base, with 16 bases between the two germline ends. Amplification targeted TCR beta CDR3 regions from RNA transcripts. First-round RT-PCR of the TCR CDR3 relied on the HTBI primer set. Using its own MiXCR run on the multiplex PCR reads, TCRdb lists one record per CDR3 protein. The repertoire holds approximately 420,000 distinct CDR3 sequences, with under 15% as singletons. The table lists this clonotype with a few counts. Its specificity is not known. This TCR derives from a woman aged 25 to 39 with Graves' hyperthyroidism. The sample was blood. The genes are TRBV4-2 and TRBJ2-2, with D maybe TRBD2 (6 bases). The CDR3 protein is CASSPQELAKNTGELFF. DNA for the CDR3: TGTGCCAGCAGCCCTCAGGAACTAGCAAAGAACACCGGGGAGCTGTTTTTT.